The clone carrying this TCR beta chain was recorded a few times. The CDR3 covers 13 residues. Germline-derived CDR1 and CDR2 are MGHRA and YSYEKL. The germline V and J ends were trimmed by 1 base and 2 bases, with 5 bases remaining between them. These data originate in a study of T cells after yellow fever vaccination. Template switching with 5'RACE generated the TCR cDNA and added a universal primer site and UMIs. TCRdb used MiXCR to reprocess the 5' RACE reads, holding one entry per CDR3 protein. The repertoire has approximately 160,000 distinct CDR3 sequences, roughly 9% of them found once; the top ten carry roughly 40%.

The sample was CD8+ T cells sorted from PBMCs, taken 45 days after the yellow fever booster vaccination. The chain couples TRBV4-1 to TRBJ1-1; D is unresolved. The source of this sequence is a man between 18 and 35 years old who received the YFV17D yellow fever vaccine. The CDR3: CASSQGPNTEAFF. CDR3 DNA sequence: TGCGCCAGCAGCCAAGGCCCAAACACTGAAGCTTTCTTT.